The 14 T cell receptor beta chains below all came from one sample that was sequenced in a study of tumor-infiltrating lymphocytes in primary liver carcinoma. Researchers generated TCR beta cDNA from roughly 510 ng of total RNA, relying on a constant-region primer. Modified slightly, ARM-PCR produced TCR beta libraries over three nested multiplex PCR rounds. The first two PCR rounds used TRBV1-TRBV30 forward primers with a C-beta reverse primer, about 10 cycles each. MiXCR, run by TCRdb on the multiplex PCR reads, gives a single entry per CDR3 protein. The sample has around 19,000 distinct CDR3 sequences; over 70% are singletons. Co-extraction of both nucleic acids (RNA and DNA) used roughly 20-33 mg of unsorted bulk tissue. Sequenced input: liver tumor tissue from sampling region 4. Subset in this sample: tumor region T4, right-lateral pole. All receptors come from a woman in her 30s with primary liver carcinoma and hepatitis B virus infection.

This clonotype was recorded a few times. Sequence at one end of the junction differs from germline and may be a read error. The chain carries TRBV18 and TRBJ2-3; 8 positions agree with TRBD2. The V gene's germline CDR1 is KGHSH and CDR2 LQKENI. This CDR3 has 13 amino acids. The CDR3 DNA reads as TGTGTCAGCTCCCCGACTAGCGTAGATACGCAGTATTTT. Its protein is CVSSPTSVDTQYF.

Details on this clonotype: At one end the junction does not follow the germline gene, possibly because of a read error. The chain carries TRBV4-3 and TRBJ1-2; D might be TRBD1 (5 bases). CDR1 and CDR2 from the germline V gene are LGHNA and YSLEER. CDR3 length: 15 residues. CDR3 coding DNA: TGCGTCAGCAGCCAAGTTTGGGGCAGTGTGAATGGCTACACCTTC. Its protein product is CVSSQVWGSVNGYTF.

The table lists this clonotype with many counts. The gene calls are TRBV5-5 and TRBJ2-2; tentatively, D is TRBD2 (5 bases). This CDR3 has 15 residues. V dropped 0 bases and J dropped 4 bases, with 10 bases sitting between them. CDR1 SGHKS and CDR2 YYEKEE come from the germline V gene (reference sequence). The CDR3 protein is CASSLEAELTGELFF. The CDR3 DNA follows: TGTGCCAGCAGCTTGGAAGCGGAGCTCACCGGGGAGCTGTTTTTT.

To note about this clonotype: A junction boundary mismatches the germline segment, possibly from a read error. This chain links TRBV4-2 with TRBJ2-7; TRBD1 or TRBD2 may be the D gene (5 bases each). Germline V gene sequence: CDR1 LGHNA, CDR2 YNFKEQ. The CDR3 runs 18 residues. The CDR3 protein is CASSQEDLGHGGPREQYF. In DNA form, the CDR3 reads TGTGCCAGCAGCCAGGAAGACCTAGGACATGGGGGACCGCGCGAGCAGTATTTC.

This clonotype is judged medium-sized. V is TRBV30 and J is TRBJ2-1; D perhaps matches TRBD1 (6 bases). The CDR3 sequence is 13 residues long. Germline values: CDR1 GTSNPN, CDR2 SVGIG (reference sequence). The CDR3, as DNA: TGTGCTAGGGGGACGCCGACCTACAATGAGCAGTTCTTC. Translation: CARGTPTYNEQFF.

The chain is built from TRBV6-5 and TRBJ2-6; D possibly corresponds to TRBD1 (5 bases). The CDR3 has 19 residues. Germline CDR1 reads MNHEY; CDR2 reads SVGAGI. V was pared by 2 bases and J by 0 bases, with 17 bases between. CDR3 in amino acids: CASSYRTRARYSGANVLTF. CDR3 in DNA: TGTGCCAGCAGTTACCGGACACGGGCCCGGTACTCTGGGGCCAACGTCCTGACTTTC.

This clonotype was seen a single time. The chain recombines TRBV29-1 with TRBJ2-7, with D unclear. The V end lost 2 bases, the J end lost 12 bases, and 17 bases lay between the germline ends. This CDR3 region has 12 residues. Germline assignment: CDR1 SQVTM and CDR2 ANQGSEA. The CDR3, as DNA: TGCAGCGTTGAAAGCTCGTCCTACGATCTGTACTTC. It yields the protein CSVESSSYDLYF.

This clonotype came up many times. One end of the junction fails to match germline, which may point to a read error. As DNA, the CDR3 is TGTGCCGGCAGACTGGGACAGTCCTACGAGCAGTACTTC. Its protein is CAGRLGQSYEQYF. The rearrangement uses TRBV12-3 or TRBV12-4 and TRBJ2-7, with TRBD1 identical over 7 bases. The CDR3 runs to 13 residues.

For this clonotype: At one end the junction does not follow the germline gene, possibly because of a read error. The V gene is TRBV24-1, the J gene TRBJ1-1; D not resolved. This CDR3 has 13 amino acids. Germline lookup yields CDR1 KGHDR and CDR2 SFDVKD. For the CDR3, the DNA is TGTGTCACCAGTGGAGTGGGCGGCACTGAAGCTTTCTTT. Amino acids: CVTSGVGGTEAFF.

Comments on this clonotype: Because it lacks the conserved phenylalanine or tryptophan at the end, this CDR3 is likely a read error. CDR3 in amino acids: CASSLVALAGTRELFL. The CDR3, as DNA: TGTGCCAGCAGCTTAGTGGCGCTAGCGGGAACCAGGGAGCTGTTTCTT. V usage is TRBV11-2 and J usage is TRBJ2-2; TRBD2 matches 9 bases. With V trimmed by 1 base and J by 9 bases, 9 bases remained unmatched. The CDR3 is 16 amino acids. Looked up from germline, CDR1 is SGHAT and CDR2 is FQNNGV.

V usage is TRBV6-1 and J usage is TRBJ2-4, with a tentative D call TRBD2 (6 bases). Germline V gene data show CDR1 as MNHNS and CDR2 as SASEGT. With 6 bases removed from V and 8 bases from J, the gap between germline ends came to 23 bases. The CDR3 length is 16 residues. The chain's CDR3 is CASRLGGGLANDIQYF. CDR3 bases: TGTGCCAGCAGGTTGGGAGGCGGTCTAGCTAACGACATTCAGTACTTC.

About this clonotype: Germline and junction disagree at one end, which may indicate a read error. V usage is TRBV11-1 and J usage is TRBJ1-1; perhaps TRBD1 as D (5 bases). Germline assignment: CDR1 SGHAT and CDR2 FQDESV (reference sequence). The CDR3 extends over 14 amino acids. CDR3 residues: CASSFGQGYIEAFF. The CDR3 nucleotides read TGTGCTAGCAGTTTCGGGCAGGGCTACATTGAAGCTTTCTTT.

Concerning this clonotype itself: Sequence at one end of the junction differs from germline and may be a read error. V is TRBV11-2 and J is TRBJ2-1; D gene uncertain. Germline CDR1 is SGHAT and CDR2 is FQNNGV. The CDR3 consists of 11 residues. The CDR3 sequence: CARRQLNEQFF. The CDR3 DNA sequence: TGTGCCAGACGACAACTTAATGAACAGTTCTTC.

In the case of this clonotype: At one boundary the junction diverges from the germline segment, which might be a read error. V is TRBV11-2 and J is TRBJ2-2; the match to TRBD1 covers 8 bases. Germline V gene data show CDR1 as SGHAT and CDR2 as FQNNGV. This CDR3 spans 16 amino acids. The CDR3 loop is CASSSQGVPDTGELFF. The CDR3 region has the DNA TGTGCCAGTAGCTCACAGGGGGTTCCAGACACCGGGGAGTTGTTTTTT.